The 15 T cell receptor beta chains listed next were all sequenced from one sample in a study of OX40 agonist ivuxolimab in advanced cancers. Data came from immunoSEQ multiplex PCR; TCRdb stores just in-frame clones and leaves some out. The sample holds more than 60,000 clones, over 90% seen once. The specimen was CD4+ or CD8+ T cells sorted from blood, collected in a trial of the OX40 agonist ivuxolimab. The receptors here all came from an adult with an advanced solid tumor such as melanoma, head and neck, liver or kidney cancer.

The V gene is TRBV9, the J gene TRBJ2-7; TRBD1 aligns across 9 bases. Germline trimming cut 5 bases from V and 6 bases from J; bases unmatched to any gene: 3. CDR1 is SGDLS, CDR2 YYNGEE, per germline. CDR3 size: 12 residues. Written as DNA, the CDR3 is TGTGCCAGCAGGGGACAGGGCTTCGAGCAGTACTTC. Translating gives CASRGQGFEQYF.

This chain joins TRBV27 and TRBJ2-5; no clear D. The CDR3 contains 12 residues. CDR1 MNHEY and CDR2 SMNVEV come from the germline V gene (reference sequence). Trimming left V 5 bases short and J 1 base short, with 5 bases between. This CDR3 reads CASSTSQETQYF. Here the CDR3 DNA reads TGTGCCAGCAGTACCTCCCAAGAGACCCAGTACTTC.

The V call is TRBV13, the J call TRBJ1-1; D is unclear. V shed 0 bases and J shed 4 bases, with 6 bases lying between them. The length of the CDR3 is 13 residues. Germline V lookup: CDR1 PRHDT, CDR2 FYEKMQ (reference sequence). In DNA, the CDR3 is TGTGCCAGCAGCTTAGGCGGAGCCACTGAAGCTTTCTTT. Its translation is CASSLGGATEAFF.

The V and J genes are TRBV2 and TRBJ2-7; D is ambiguous. V was clipped by 4 bases and J by 4 bases, with 2 bases between them. CDR3 length: 10 amino acids. Germline V gene sequence: CDR1 SNHLY, CDR2 FYNNEI. The CDR3 loop reads CASSGYEQYF. The CDR3 bases are TGTGCCAGCAGTGGATACGAGCAGTACTTC.

The J gene is TRBJ2-1, the V gene TRBV4-3, with D perhaps being TRBD1 or TRBD2 (5 bases each). CDR3 length: 13 amino acids. Trimming removed 1 base from V and 9 bases from J, with 10 bases in between. CDR1 and CDR2 (germline): LGHNA, YSLEER. CDR3 loop: CASSQAGTGEQFF. The CDR3 coding sequence is TGCGCCAGCAGCCAAGCCGGGACGGGTGAGCAGTTCTTC.

The chain has TRBV7-9 and TRBJ1-4; perhaps TRBD1 as D (5 bases). Trimming removed 5 bases at V and 3 bases at J, with 16 bases between. CDR1 SEHNR and CDR2 FQNEAQ come from the germline V gene (reference sequence). The length of the CDR3 is 16 residues. CDR3 sequence: CASSPPADRANEKLFF. The CDR3 DNA sequence: TGTGCCAGCAGCCCCCCCGCCGACAGAGCTAATGAAAAACTGTTTTTT.

The chain couples TRBV6-5 to TRBJ1-5; 8 nucleotides line up with TRBD1. This CDR3 is 15 amino acids long. Germline V gives CDR1 MNHEY, CDR2 SVGAGI. The J segment lost 2 bases and the V segment lost 6 bases, leaving 6 bases of the junction unmatched. The CDR3 DNA is TGTGCCAGCAGCCCAGGCAGGGGGCGCAATCAGCCCCAGCATTTT. Its translation is CASSPGRGRNQPQHF.

This chain connects TRBV5-1 to TRBJ2-7; TRBD1 aligns across 7 bases. Losses at the gene ends were 3 bases for V and 6 bases for J; bases not matched to a gene: 9. The CDR3 covers 14 residues. CDR1 and CDR2 (germline): SGHRS, YFSETQ. The DNA for the CDR3 is TGCGCCAGCAGCTACAGGACAGGTTCGTCCGAGCAGTACTTC. Translating it yields CASSYRTGSSEQYF.

Worth noting for this clone: A read error may account for a junction end that differs from germline. The chain links TRBV9 to TRBJ2-7; 7 bases map to TRBD1. This CDR3 is built from 16 residues. Germline CDR1 SGDLS, CDR2 YYNGEE. The CDR3 DNA reads TGTGCCAGCAGCCCAGGCCCGACAGGGTTCCCCTATGAGCAGTACTTC. Its protein is CASSPGPTGFPYEQYF.

The chain combines TRBV7-2 with TRBJ2-4, with D perhaps assigned TRBD1 or TRBD2 (6 bases each). Trimming cost V 2 bases and J 2 bases, with 13 bases left between them. Germline-derived CDR1 and CDR2 are SGHTA and FQGNSA. The CDR3 has 16 amino acids. The CDR3 spells CASSLRGRPTKNIQYF. The CDR3 DNA reads TGTGCCAGCAGCTTACGGGGGCGACCGACCAAAAACATTCAGTACTTC.

V is TRBV19 and J is TRBJ1-1; a possible D gene is TRBD1 (5 bases). Germline V gives CDR1 LNHDA, CDR2 SQIVND (reference sequence). The CDR3 has 13 residues. V lost 3 bases to trimming and J lost 5 bases, with 10 bases between them. The CDR3 is CASSMGVWTEAFF. DNA of the CDR3: TGTGCCAGTAGTATGGGGGTTTGGACTGAAGCTTTCTTT.

The V gene is TRBV27, the J gene TRBJ2-7; 9 bases line up with TRBD2. V trimming: 8 bases; J trimming: 2 bases; junction bases outside the gene matches: 10. The CDR3 loop spans 15 amino acids. The V gene's germline CDR1 is MNHEY and CDR2 SMNVEV (reference sequence). The CDR3 loop is CASGLAGEGAYEQYF. The CDR3 DNA follows: TGTGCCAGCGGCTTAGCGGGGGAAGGGGCCTACGAGCAGTACTTC.

The CDR3 loop is CASSLGGAGYEQYF. The CDR3 DNA is TGTGCCAGCAGTTTGGGCGGAGCGGGATACGAGCAGTACTTC. The chain couples TRBV27 to TRBJ2-7; 7 bases match TRBD2. Trimming took 3 bases from V and 4 from J; bases not matched to a gene: 6. CDR1 and CDR2 from the germline V gene are MNHEY and SMNVEV (reference sequence). The CDR3 is 14 residues long.

The chain links TRBV7-9 to TRBJ2-2, with D tentatively TRBD2 (5 bases). The V and J ends lost 5 bases and 0 bases respectively, with 10 bases between them. The CDR3 is made up of 15 amino acids. Germline V lookup: CDR1 SEHNR, CDR2 FQNEAQ (reference sequence). CDR3 DNA: TGTGCCAGCAGCCCCCCGGGATCGAACACCGGGGAGCTGTTTTTT. Translation: CASSPPGSNTGELFF. Using reference TRBV7-9 and TRBJ2-2 for the parts outside the CDR3, the full variable domain is DTGVSQNPRHKITKRGQNVTFRCDPISEHNRLYWYRQTLGQGPEFLTYFQNEAQLEKSRLLSDRFSAERPKGSFSTLEIQRTEQGDSAMYLCASSPPGSNTGELFFGEGSRLTVL.

This chain joins TRBV4-3 and TRBJ2-3; 8 bases fit TRBD2. This CDR3 contains 14 residues. Germline lookup yields CDR1 LGHNA and CDR2 YSLEER. The junction had 4 bases not matched to a gene; V was cut back by 3 bases and J by 5 bases. The DNA for the CDR3 is TGCGCCAGCAGCCATAGCGGGGAGATAGATACGCAGTATTTT. This encodes CASSHSGEIDTQYF.